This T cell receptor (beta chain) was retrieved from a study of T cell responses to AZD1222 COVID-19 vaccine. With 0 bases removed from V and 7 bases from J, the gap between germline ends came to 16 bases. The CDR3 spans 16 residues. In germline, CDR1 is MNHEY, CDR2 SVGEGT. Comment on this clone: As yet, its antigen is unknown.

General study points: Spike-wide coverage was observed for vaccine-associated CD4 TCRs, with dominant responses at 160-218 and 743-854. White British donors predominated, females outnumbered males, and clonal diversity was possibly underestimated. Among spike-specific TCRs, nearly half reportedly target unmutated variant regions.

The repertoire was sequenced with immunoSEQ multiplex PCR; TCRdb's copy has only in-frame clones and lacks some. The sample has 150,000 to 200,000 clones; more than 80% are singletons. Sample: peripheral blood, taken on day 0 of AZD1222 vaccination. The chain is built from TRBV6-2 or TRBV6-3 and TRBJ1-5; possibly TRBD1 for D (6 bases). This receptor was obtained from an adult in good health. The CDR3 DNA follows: TGTGCCAGCAGTTACTCGCGGGCACAGGGTTCACAGCCCCAGCATTTT. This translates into CASSYSRAQGSQPQHF.